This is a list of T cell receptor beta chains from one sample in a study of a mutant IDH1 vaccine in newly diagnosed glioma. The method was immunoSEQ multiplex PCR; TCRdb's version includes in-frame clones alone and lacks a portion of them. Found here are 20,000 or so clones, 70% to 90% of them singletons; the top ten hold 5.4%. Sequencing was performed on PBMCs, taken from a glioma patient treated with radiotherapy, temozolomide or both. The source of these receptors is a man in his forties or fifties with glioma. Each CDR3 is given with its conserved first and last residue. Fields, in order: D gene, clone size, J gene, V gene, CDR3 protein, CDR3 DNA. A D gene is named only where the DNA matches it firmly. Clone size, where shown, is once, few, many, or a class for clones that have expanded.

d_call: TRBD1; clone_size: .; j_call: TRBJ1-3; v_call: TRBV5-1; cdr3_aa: CASRTGGAESGNTIYF; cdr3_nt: TGCGCCAGCCGCACAGGGGGCGCGGAGTCTGGAAACACCATATATTTT
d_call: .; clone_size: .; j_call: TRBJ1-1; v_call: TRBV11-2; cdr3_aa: CASSLFTQRQGRGTEAFF; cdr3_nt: TGTGCCAGCAGCTTATTTACCCAGCGCCAAGGGCGGGGCACTGAAGCTTTCTTT
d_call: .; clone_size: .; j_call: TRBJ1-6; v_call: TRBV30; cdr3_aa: CAWSLGSNSPLHF; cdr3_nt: TGTGCCTGGAGTTTAGGGTCCAATTCACCCCTCCACTTT
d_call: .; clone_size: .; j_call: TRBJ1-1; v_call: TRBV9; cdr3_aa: CASSAQIPGHQEAFF; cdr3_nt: TGTGCCAGCAGCGCCCAGATACCGGGACACCAGGAAGCTTTCTTT
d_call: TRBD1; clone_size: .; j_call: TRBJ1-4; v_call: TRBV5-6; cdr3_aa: CASSFLRGLDEKLFF; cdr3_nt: TGTGCCAGCAGCTTTTTGAGGGGGCTGGATGAAAAACTGTTTTTT
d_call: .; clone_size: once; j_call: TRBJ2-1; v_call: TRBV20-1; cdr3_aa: CSATYNEQFF; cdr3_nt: TGCAGTGCTACCTACAATGAGCAGTTCTTC
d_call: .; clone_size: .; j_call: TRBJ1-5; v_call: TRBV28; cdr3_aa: CASLDSNQPQHF; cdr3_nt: TGTGCCAGCCTAGATAGCAATCAGCCCCAGCATTTT
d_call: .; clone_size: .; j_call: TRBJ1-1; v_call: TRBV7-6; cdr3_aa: CASSLAVGAEAFF; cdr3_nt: TGTGCCAGCAGCTTAGCGGTCGGCGCTGAAGCTTTCTTT
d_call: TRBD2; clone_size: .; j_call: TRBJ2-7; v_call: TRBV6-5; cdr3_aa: CASSYGGSGTYEQYF; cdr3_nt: TGTGCCAGCAGTTACGGCGGTAGCGGGACCTACGAGCAGTACTTC
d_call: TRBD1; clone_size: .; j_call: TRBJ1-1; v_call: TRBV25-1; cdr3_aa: CASSSRFGTGLGEAFF; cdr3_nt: TGTGCCAGCAGTTCCCGCTTCGGGACAGGGTTGGGTGAAGCTTTCTTT
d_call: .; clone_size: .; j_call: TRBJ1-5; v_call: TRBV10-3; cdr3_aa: CAISEGLSNQPQHF; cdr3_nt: TGTGCCATCAGTGAAGGGCTTAGCAATCAGCCCCAGCATTTT
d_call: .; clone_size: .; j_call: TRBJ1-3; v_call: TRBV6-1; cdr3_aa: CASSEPGAGNTIYF; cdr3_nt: TGTGCCAGCAGTGAACCAGGGGCGGGAAACACCATATATTTT
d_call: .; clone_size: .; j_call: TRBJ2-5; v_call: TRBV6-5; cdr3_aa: CASSPPGGLQETQYF; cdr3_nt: TGTGCCAGCAGTCCCCCAGGGGGGCTCCAAGAGACCCAGTACTTC
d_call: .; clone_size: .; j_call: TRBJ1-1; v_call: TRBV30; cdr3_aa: CAWSRGTEAFF; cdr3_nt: TGTGCCTGGAGCCGTGGTACTGAAGCTTTCTTT
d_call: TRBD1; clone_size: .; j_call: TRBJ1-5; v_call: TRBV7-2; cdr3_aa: CASSLRQGGNQPQHF; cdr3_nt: TGTGCCAGCAGCTTACGTCAGGGGGGCAATCAGCCCCAGCATTTT
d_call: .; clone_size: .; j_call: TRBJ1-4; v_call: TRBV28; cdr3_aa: CASGGLDLTNEKLFF; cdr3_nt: TGTGCCAGTGGCGGCCTCGACCTCACGAATGAAAAACTGTTTTTT
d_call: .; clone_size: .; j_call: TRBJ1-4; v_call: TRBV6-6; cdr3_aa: CASNGRGNEKLFF; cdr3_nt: TGTGCCAGCAACGGACGGGGTAATGAAAAACTGTTTTTT
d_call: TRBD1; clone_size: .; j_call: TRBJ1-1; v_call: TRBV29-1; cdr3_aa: CSVARGLSTEAFF; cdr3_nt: TGCAGCGTTGCCAGGGGGCTTAGCACTGAAGCTTTCTTT
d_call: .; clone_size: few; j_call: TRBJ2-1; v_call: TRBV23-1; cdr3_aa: CASTSGNEQFF; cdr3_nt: TGCGCCAGCACCTCGGGCAATGAGCAGTTCTTC
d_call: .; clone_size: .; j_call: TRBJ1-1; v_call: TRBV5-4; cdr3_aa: CASSLGGRQTPEAFF; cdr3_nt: TGTGCCAGCAGCTTGGGGGGCCGACAGACACCTGAAGCTTTCTTT
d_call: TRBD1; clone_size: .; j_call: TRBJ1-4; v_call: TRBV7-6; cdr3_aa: CASSSSVQGLNEKLFF; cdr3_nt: TGTGCCAGCAGCTCCTCCGTACAGGGGTTAAATGAAAAACTGTTTTTT
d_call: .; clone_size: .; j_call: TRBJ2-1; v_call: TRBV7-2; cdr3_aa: CASSRYNEQFF; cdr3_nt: TGTGCCAGCAGCCGCTACAATGAGCAGTTCTTC
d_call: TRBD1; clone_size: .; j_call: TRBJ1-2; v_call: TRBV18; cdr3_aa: CASSPGTGVGDGYTF; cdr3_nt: TGTGCCAGCTCACCAGGGACAGGGGTCGGAGATGGCTACACCTTC
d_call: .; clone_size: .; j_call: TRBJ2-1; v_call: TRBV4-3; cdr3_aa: CASSQEYGHYNEQFF; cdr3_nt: TGCGCCAGCAGCCAAGAGTACGGACACTACAATGAGCAGTTCTTC
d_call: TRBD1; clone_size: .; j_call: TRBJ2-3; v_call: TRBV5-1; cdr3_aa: CASGTGSTDTQYF; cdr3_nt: TGCGCCAGCGGGACAGGGAGCACAGATACGCAGTATTTT
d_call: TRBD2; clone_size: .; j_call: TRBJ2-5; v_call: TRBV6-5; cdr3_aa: CASSYRRGGGETQYF; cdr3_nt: TGTGCCAGCAGTTACCGCCGCGGGGGAGGAGAGACCCAGTACTTC
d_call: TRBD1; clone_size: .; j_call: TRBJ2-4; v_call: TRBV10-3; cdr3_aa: CAISESRDGQGRNIQYF; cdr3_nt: TGTGCCATCAGTGAGTCCCGCGACGGACAGGGTAGGAACATTCAGTACTTC
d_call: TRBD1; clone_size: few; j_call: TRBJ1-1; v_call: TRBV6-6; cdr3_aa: CASRGRGLDTEAFF; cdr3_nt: TGTGCCAGCAGGGGCAGGGGGCTTGACACTGAAGCTTTCTTT
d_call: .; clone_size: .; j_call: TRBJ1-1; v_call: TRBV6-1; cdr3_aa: CASSELYGSHEAFF; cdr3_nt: TGTGCCAGCAGTGAACTCTATGGCAGCCATGAAGCTTTCTTT
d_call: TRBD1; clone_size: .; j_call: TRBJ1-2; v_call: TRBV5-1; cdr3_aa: CASSSDRVIQYGYTF; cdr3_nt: TGCGCCAGCAGCTCGGACAGGGTTATTCAGTATGGCTACACCTTC
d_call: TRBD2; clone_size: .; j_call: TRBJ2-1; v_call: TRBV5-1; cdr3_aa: CASSLSSGSRRDEQFF; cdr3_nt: TGCGCCAGCAGCTTGTCTAGCGGGAGTCGAAGGGATGAGCAGTTCTTC
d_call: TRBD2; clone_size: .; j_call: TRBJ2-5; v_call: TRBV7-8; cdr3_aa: CASSLGLAGEQETQYF; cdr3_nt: TGTGCCAGCAGCTTGGGACTAGCGGGGGAACAAGAGACCCAGTACTTC
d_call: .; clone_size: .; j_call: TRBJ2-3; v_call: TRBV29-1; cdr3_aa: CSVASSTDTQYF; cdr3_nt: TGCAGCGTTGCTTCGAGCACAGATACGCAGTATTTT
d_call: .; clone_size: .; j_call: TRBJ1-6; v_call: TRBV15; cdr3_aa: CATSTEGNSPLHF; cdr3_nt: TGTGCCACCAGCACTGAGGGTAATTCACCCCTCCACTTT
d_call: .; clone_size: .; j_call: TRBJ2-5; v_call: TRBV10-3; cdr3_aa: CAITEGQQETQYF; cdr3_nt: TGTGCCATCACTGAAGGGCAGCAAGAGACCCAGTACTTC
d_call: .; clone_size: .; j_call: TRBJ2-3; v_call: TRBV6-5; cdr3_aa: CASSYSLDADTQYF; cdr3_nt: TGTGCCAGCAGTTACTCGCTAGACGCAGATACGCAGTATTTT
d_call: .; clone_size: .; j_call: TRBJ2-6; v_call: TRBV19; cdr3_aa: CASSTGIKPGANVLTF; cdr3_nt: TGTGCCAGTAGTACCGGAATTAAACCTGGGGCCAACGTCCTGACTTTC
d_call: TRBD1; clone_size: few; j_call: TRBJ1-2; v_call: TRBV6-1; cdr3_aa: CASTLNRGPGGYTF; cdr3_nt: TGTGCCAGCACTCTCAACAGGGGGCCGGGTGGCTACACCTTC
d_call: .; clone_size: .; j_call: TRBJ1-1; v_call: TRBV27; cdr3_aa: CASHPRTLNTEAFF; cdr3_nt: TGTGCCAGCCACCCCCGCACCTTGAACACTGAAGCTTTCTTT
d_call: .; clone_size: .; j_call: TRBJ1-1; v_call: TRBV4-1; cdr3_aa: CATSRNTEAFF; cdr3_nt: TGCGCCACTAGCAGGAACACTGAAGCTTTCTTT
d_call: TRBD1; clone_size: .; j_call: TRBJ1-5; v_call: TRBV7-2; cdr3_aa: CASSQTGGGNQPQHF; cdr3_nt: TGTGCCAGCAGCCAAACAGGGGGCGGCAATCAGCCCCAGCATTTT
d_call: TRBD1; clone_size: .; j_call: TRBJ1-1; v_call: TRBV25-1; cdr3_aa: CASLPGQKNTEAFF; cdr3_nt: TGTGCCAGCCTTCCGGGACAGAAGAACACTGAAGCTTTCTTT
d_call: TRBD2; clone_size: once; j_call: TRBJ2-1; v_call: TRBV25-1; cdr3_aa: CASMGGGSVVYTSNEQFF; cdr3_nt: TGTGCCAGCATGGGCGGCGGGAGCGTTGTCTATACTAGCAATGAGCAGTTCTTC
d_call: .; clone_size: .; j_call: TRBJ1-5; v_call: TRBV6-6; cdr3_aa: CASSSPQGTKPQHF; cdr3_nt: TGTGCCAGCTCCTCGCCCCAGGGGACAAAACCCCAGCATTTT
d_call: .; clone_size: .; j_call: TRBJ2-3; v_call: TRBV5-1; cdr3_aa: CASSSQTVSTDTQYF; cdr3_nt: TGCGCCAGCAGCTCCCAGACAGTGAGCACAGATACGCAGTATTTT
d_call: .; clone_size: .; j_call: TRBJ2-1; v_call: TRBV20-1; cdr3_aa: CSARPHDEQFF; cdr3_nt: TGCAGTGCTAGGCCACACGATGAGCAGTTCTTC
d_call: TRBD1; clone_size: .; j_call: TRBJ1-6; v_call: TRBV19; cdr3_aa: CASSGGGVNNSPLHF; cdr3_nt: TGTGCCAGTAGTGGAGGGGGCGTTAATAATTCACCCCTCCACTTT
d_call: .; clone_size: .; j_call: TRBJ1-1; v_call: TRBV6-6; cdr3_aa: CASSSPGRMNTEAFF; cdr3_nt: TGTGCCAGCAGTTCCCCGGGACGCATGAACACTGAAGCTTTCTTT
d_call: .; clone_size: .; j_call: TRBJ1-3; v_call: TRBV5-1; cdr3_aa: CASSLEGTAGNTIYF; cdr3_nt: TGCGCCAGCAGCTTGGAAGGGACGGCTGGAAACACCATATATTTT
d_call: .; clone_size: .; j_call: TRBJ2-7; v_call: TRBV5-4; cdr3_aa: CASSLAADSRSYEQYF; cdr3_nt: TGTGCCAGCAGCTTGGCCGCGGACAGCCGCTCCTACGAGCAGTACTTC
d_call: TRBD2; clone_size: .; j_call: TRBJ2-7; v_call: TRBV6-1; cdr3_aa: CASSELAGSSYEQYF; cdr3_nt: TGTGCCAGCAGTGAACTAGCGGGGAGCTCCTACGAGCAGTACTTC
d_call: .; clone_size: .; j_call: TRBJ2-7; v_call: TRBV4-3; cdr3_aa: CASSQDQSSGSYEQYF; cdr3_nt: TGCGCCAGCAGCCAAGACCAGTCCTCCGGGTCCTACGAGCAGTACTTC
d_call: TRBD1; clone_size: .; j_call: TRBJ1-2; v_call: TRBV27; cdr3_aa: CASSYRRPGQGAGYTF; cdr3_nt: TGTGCCAGCAGTTACCGCCGACCGGGACAGGGGGCTGGCTACACCTTC
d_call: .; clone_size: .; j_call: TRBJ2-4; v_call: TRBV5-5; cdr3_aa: CASSLTYPSIQYF; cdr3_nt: TGTGCCAGCAGCCTTACATACCCAAGCATTCAGTACTTC
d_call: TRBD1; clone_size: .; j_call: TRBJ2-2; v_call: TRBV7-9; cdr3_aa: CAIRTGAGELFF; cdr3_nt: TGTGCCATACGGACAGGGGCCGGGGAGCTGTTTTTT
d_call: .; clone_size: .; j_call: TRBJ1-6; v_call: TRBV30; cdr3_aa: CAWSVALFNSPLHF; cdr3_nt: TGTGCCTGGAGTGTCGCTCTATTCAATTCACCCCTCCACTTT
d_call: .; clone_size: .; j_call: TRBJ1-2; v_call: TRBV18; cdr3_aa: CASSRMDLSNYGYTF; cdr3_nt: TGTGCCAGCTCACGAATGGACCTATCTAACTATGGCTACACCTTC
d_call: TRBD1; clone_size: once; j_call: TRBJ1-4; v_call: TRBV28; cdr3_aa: CASSKDRGNEKLFF; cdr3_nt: TGTGCCAGCAGTAAGGACAGGGGGAATGAAAAACTGTTTTTT
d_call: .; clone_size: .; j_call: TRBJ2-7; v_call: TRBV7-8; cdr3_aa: CASSRGLGAYEQYF; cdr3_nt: TGTGCCAGCAGCCGCGGACTCGGCGCCTACGAGCAGTACTTC
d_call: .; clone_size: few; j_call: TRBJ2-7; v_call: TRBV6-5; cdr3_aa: CASSYSQGPWYEQYF; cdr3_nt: TGTGCCAGCAGTTACTCACAGGGTCCCTGGTACGAGCAGTACTTC